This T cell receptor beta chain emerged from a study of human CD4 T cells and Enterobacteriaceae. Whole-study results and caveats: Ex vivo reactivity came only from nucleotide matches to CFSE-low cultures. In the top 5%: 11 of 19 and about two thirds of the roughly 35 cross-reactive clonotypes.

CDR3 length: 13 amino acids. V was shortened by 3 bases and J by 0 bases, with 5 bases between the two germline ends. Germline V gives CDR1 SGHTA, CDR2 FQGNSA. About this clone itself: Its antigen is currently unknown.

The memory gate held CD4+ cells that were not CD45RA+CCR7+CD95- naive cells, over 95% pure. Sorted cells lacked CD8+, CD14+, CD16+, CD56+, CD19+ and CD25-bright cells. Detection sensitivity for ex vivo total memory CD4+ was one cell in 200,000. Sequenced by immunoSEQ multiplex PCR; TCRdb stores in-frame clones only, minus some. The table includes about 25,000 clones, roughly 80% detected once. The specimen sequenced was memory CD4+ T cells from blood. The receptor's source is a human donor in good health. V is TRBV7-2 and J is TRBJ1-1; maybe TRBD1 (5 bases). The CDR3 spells CASSLTVNTEAFF. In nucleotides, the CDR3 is TGTGCCAGCAGCTTGACAGTGAACACTGAAGCTTTCTTT.